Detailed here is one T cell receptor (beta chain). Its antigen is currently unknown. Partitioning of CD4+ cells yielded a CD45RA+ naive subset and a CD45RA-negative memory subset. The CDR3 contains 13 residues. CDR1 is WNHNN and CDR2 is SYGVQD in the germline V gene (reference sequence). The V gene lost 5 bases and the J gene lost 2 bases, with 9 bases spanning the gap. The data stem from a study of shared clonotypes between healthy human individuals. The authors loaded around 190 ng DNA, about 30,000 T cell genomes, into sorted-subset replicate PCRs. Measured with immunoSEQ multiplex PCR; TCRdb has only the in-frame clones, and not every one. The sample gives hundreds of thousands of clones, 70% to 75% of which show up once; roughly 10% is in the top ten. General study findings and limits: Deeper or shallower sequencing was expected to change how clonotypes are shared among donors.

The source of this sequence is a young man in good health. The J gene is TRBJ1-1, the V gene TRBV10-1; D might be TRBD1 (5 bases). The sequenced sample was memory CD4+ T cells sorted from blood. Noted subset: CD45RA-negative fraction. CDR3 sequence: CASSTGGNTEAFF. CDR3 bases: TGCGCCAGCAGTACGGGGGGTAACACTGAAGCTTTCTTT.